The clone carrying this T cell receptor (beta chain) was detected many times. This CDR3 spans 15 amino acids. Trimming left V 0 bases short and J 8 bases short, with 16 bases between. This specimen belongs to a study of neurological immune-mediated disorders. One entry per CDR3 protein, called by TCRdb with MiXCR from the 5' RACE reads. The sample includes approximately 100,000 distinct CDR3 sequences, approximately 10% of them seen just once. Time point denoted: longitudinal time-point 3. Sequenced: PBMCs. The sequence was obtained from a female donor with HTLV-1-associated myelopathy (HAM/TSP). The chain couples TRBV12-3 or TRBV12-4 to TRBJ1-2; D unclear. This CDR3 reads CASSLAGRGLSGYTF. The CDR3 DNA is TGTGCCAGCAGTTTAGCGGGCAGAGGACTGTCCGGCTACACCTTC.